One and the same sample provided the 19 T cell receptor beta chains below, sequenced in a study of CD4 and CD8 cells across lung adenocarcinoma regions (dated by TCRdb to the late 2010s). Receptor amplification or capture employed PCR. This sample was sequenced with a HiSeq X Ten. Using fastp at Q25 and MiXCR, TCRdb reprocessed the public reads and kept productive beta chains. For every CDR3 protein sequence, its rows merge into one entry that carries the most common genes and DNA. This sample comprises around 5,500 distinct CDR3 sequences, 50% of them detected only once. About 20% of the sample is held by the ten biggest clonotypes. Sequenced input: CD4+ T cells from the margin of a lung tumor. The cell subset or site label, read with the paper, signifies: tumor margin region. The receptors were sampled from a male donor with lung adenocarcinoma. The CD4 and CD8 labels of this study may be unreliable.

The genes are TRBV7-2 and TRBJ2-3; D unclear. The germline gives CDR1 SGHTA, CDR2 FQGNSA. This CDR3 spans 16 amino acids. The V end was cut by 5 bases, the J end by 3 bases, with 18 bases between. CDR3 DNA: TGTGCCAGCAGCCCCGAGTGGCTCACGGCAACAGATACGCAGTATTTT. Translating it yields CASSPEWLTATDTQYF.

This chain connects TRBV6-1 to TRBJ2-3, with D perhaps matching TRBD1 or TRBD2 (5 bases each). The CDR3 is made up of 15 amino acids. CDR1 and CDR2 from the germline V gene are MNHNS and SASEGT. V dropped 6 bases and J dropped 12 bases, with 25 bases sitting between them. CDR3 nucleotide sequence: TGTGCCAGCAGACAGGCTTCCTCTAGCACAGAGACCCAGTATTTT. This encodes CASRQASSSTETQYF.

This clonotype was observed a few times. The chain joins TRBV6-1 to TRBJ2-5, with TRBD2 as a possible D gene (9 bases). Between the trimmed V and J ends, which lost 3 bases and 3 bases, there was a span of 20 bases. This CDR3 is built from 17 residues. The germline V gene encodes CDR1 MNHNS and CDR2 SASEGT. This CDR3 reads CASSDQGASGIKETQYF. CDR3 nucleotide sequence: TGTGCCAGCAGTGACCAGGGGGCTAGCGGGATAAAAGAGACCCAGTACTTC.

Sample share makes this clonotype medium-sized. This sequence joins TRBV6-1 and TRBJ1-2, with D perhaps TRBD1 (5 bases). The CDR3 has 16 residues. V lost 1 base and J 4 bases, leaving 16 bases between the germline ends. Germline V gene sequence: CDR1 MNHNS, CDR2 SASEGT. CDR3 DNA: TGTGCCAGCAGTGAAGAGGTGGGGGGAGGGTCCTATGGCTACACCTTC. Encoded protein: CASSEEVGGGSYGYTF.

This clonotype rates as medium-sized. The rearrangement joins TRBV7-2 to TRBJ2-3; TRBD2 matches at 9 bases. Germline assignment: CDR1 SGHTA and CDR2 FQGNSA. The CDR3 sequence is 13 residues long. The V and J ends lost 6 bases and 6 bases, in that order; junction bases with no gene match: 4. CDR3 residues: CASSIAGADTQYF. CDR3 in DNA: TGTGCCAGCAGTATAGCGGGAGCGGATACGCAGTATTTT.

This chain joins TRBV27 and TRBJ2-3; tentative D call: TRBD2 (6 bases). TRBJ2-7 matches the DNA end more closely, so the J call is doubtful. The CDR3 is made up of 17 amino acids. In germline, CDR1 is MNHEY, CDR2 SMNVEV (reference sequence). The CDR3 spells CASSAGRGACGKDTQYF. For the CDR3, the DNA is TGTGCCAGCAGTGCGGGGCGAGGGGCTTGTGGCAAAGATACGCAGTACTTC.

As to this clonotype: The junction departs from germline at one end; a sequencing error may be responsible. This sequence joins TRBV10-1 and TRBJ2-1; D tentatively fits TRBD1 or TRBD2 (5 bases each). CDR1 WNHNN and CDR2 SYGVQD come from the germline V gene (reference sequence). The CDR3 has 16 residues. CDR3 sequence: CASREFEEGSIDEQFF. CDR3 bases: TGCGCCAGCAGGGAATTCGAAGAGGGGAGTATAGATGAGCAGTTCTTT.

This clonotype is categorized as medium-sized. The rearrangement joins TRBV6-1 to TRBJ2-3; 9 bases match TRBD1. There are 15 residues in the CDR3. Germline V gives CDR1 MNHNS, CDR2 SASEGT. Trimming cost V 5 bases and J 4 bases; bases outside gene matches: 7. Here the CDR3 DNA reads TGTGCCAGCAGTATTCAGGGACAGGGCGCAGATACGCAGTATTTT. It specifies CASSIQGQGADTQYF.

As concerns this clonotype: A read error may account for a junction end that differs from germline. The gene calls are TRBV27 and TRBJ2-3, with a possible D match to TRBD2 (5 bases). Germline CDR1 and CDR2: MNHEY and SMNVEV (reference sequence). The CDR3 has 15 residues. The CDR3: CARRTGLQYKDMQYF. The DNA of the CDR3 is TGTGCCCGCAGGACGGGGTTGCAATACAAAGACATGCAGTATTTT.

Comment on this clonotype: The junction and the germline gene differ at one end; a read error may be behind it. The gene calls are TRBV10-3 and TRBJ2-3; TRBD2 might be the D (6 bases). Germline loops: CDR1 ENHRY, CDR2 SYGVKD. This CDR3 has 15 residues. The chain's CDR3 is CALGLQSGSPETQYF. The CDR3 DNA is TGTGCCCTGGGCCTCCAGTCCGGGAGTCCAGAGACGCAGTATTTT.

This clonotype rates as large (0.1 to 1%). The J gene is TRBJ2-3, the V gene TRBV6-5, with 7 positions matching TRBD2. The J segment lost 0 bases and the V segment lost 2 bases, leaving 5 bases of the junction unmatched. CDR3 length equals 16 residues. Germline values: CDR1 MNHEY, CDR2 SVGAGI. The CDR3 DNA sequence: TGTGCCAGCAGTTACCAGAGCGGGACGAGCACAGATACGCAGTATTTT. This gives the protein CASSYQSGTSTDTQYF.

The chain has TRBV9 and TRBJ2-4; D not resolved. There are 14 residues in the CDR3. Per germline, CDR1 SGDLS and CDR2 YYNGEE. Trimming pared 2 bases from V and 12 bases from J, leaving 18 bases between. The CDR3 region is CASSVGRGEDTQYF. The CDR3 bases are TGTGCCAGCAGCGTGGGCCGCGGCGAAGACACTCAGTACTTC.

This clonotype is deemed medium-sized. This chain connects TRBV7-6 to TRBJ2-1; the match to TRBD1 covers 10 bases. Germline V gene sequence: CDR1 SGHVS, CDR2 FNYEAQ. The CDR3 is 17 residues long. V lost 1 base to trimming and J lost 7 bases; unmatched junction nucleotides: 10. The CDR3 protein is CASSLVSGGQGTNEQFF. CDR3 DNA sequence: TGTGCCAGCAGCTTAGTCTCGGGGGGACAGGGGACTAATGAGCAGTTCTTC. Complete variable domain (other parts from reference TRBV7-6 and TRBJ2-1): GAGVSQSPRYKVTKRGQDVALRCDPISGHVSLYWYRQALGQGPEFLTYFNYEAQQDKSGLPNDRFSAERPEGSISTLTIQRTEQRDSAMYRCASSLVSGGQGTNEQFFGPGTRLTVL.

The count of this clonotype is one. The chain combines TRBV6-1 with TRBJ2-3; TRBD1 is a possible D gene (5 bases). V was shortened by 7 bases and J by 10 bases, with 27 bases between the two germline ends. CDR1 is MNHNS, CDR2 SASEGT, per germline. CDR3 length: 16 amino acids. The CDR3 loop is CASMDVQAASTEAQYF. The CDR3 DNA sequence: TGTGCCAGCATGGACGTACAGGCTGCGAGCACAGAGGCGCAGTATTTT.

By share, this clonotype ranks as medium-sized. The chain recombines TRBV6-1 with TRBJ2-1; 8 bases fit TRBD1. The junction had 19 bases not matched to a gene; V was cut back by 3 bases and J by 9 bases. The germline CDR1 and CDR2 sequences are MNHNS and SASEGT. This CDR3 has 18 amino acids. As DNA, the CDR3 is TGTGCCAGCAGTGAGGGGACAGGTTACGCGGGCCCCAAGGGTGAGCAGTTCTTC. Protein product: CASSEGTGYAGPKGEQFF.

This clonotype is judged medium-sized (0.01 to 0.1%). The chain employs TRBV10-1 and TRBJ2-1, with D unresolved. The end of the DNA is better explained by TRBJ2-7, so the J call may be wrong. This CDR3 contains 12 residues. The germline V gene encodes CDR1 WNHNN and CDR2 SYGVQD (reference sequence). This CDR3 reads CASSEPTYEQYF. The CDR3 coding sequence is TGCGCCAGCAGTGAGCCCACCTACGAGCAGTACTTC.

This clonotype was detected once. At one end, the junction sequence differs from germline, possibly due to a read error. The chain combines TRBV7-6 with TRBJ2-3, with D tentatively TRBD2 (5 bases). This CDR3 has 13 amino acids. Germline V gene sequence: CDR1 SGHVS, CDR2 FNYEAQ. CDR3 DNA sequence: TGCGCCTCGAGGCTGGGAGTCACAGATATGCAGTATTTT. Its translation is CASRLGVTDMQYF.

The J gene is TRBJ2-5, the V gene TRBV5-4; D assignment may be TRBD1 or TRBD2 (6 bases each). V was cut by 4 bases and J by 11 bases, with 33 bases left in between. Germline V gives CDR1 SGHNT, CDR2 YYREEE (reference sequence). This CDR3 is 18 amino acids long. CDR3 nucleotides: TGTGCCAGCAGCCTGGGGGGAGCCGGGGGCGGTGACCCAGATACGCAGTACTTC. Its protein product is CASSLGGAGGGDPDTQYF.

This clonotype showed up just a few times. V and J are TRBV7-2 and TRBJ2-3; D is perhaps TRBD2 (6 bases). Germline values: CDR1 SGHTA, CDR2 FQGNSA. With 3 bases removed from V and 1 base from J, the gap between germline ends came to 23 bases. The CDR3 is 19 residues long. The CDR3, as DNA: TGTGCCAGCAGCTTGGGTTACGGGAGAGGGAATTTGGGCACAGATACGCAGTATTTT. Its protein is CASSLGYGRGNLGTDTQYF. The entire variable domain, with the rest obtained from reference TRBV7-2 and TRBJ2-3, is as follows: GAGVSQSPSNKVTEKGKDVELRCDPISGHTALYWYRQSLGQGLEFLIYFQGNSAPDKSGLPSDRFSAERTGGSVSTLTIQRTQQEDSAVYLCASSLGYGRGNLGTDTQYFGPGTRLTVL.